The 18 T cell receptor beta chains presented below share a single source sample, sequenced in a study of beta chain features in type 1 diabetes. The sequenced template was cDNA made from the entire isolated RNA. TCRdb's copy holds only in-frame clones and misses some; the assay was immunoSEQ multiplex PCR. The sample lists some 220,000 clones, about 11% occurring once. The sample taken for sequencing was central memory CD4+ T cells from blood. The receptors here all came from a man aged 18 to 35 in good health.

The CDR3 spells CSLWDHQSYNEQFF. The DNA for the CDR3 is TGCAGCCTATGGGACCACCAAAGCTACAATGAGCAGTTCTTC. The chain carries TRBV29-1 and TRBJ2-1, with D perhaps given as TRBD1 or TRBD2 (5 bases each). This CDR3 is 14 amino acids long. Trimming cost V 8 bases and J 3 bases, with 17 bases left between them. CDR1 and CDR2 from the germline V gene are SQVTM and ANQGSEA.

The rearrangement joins TRBV7-9 to TRBJ2-5; a weak D match, TRBD1 (5 bases). V lost 3 bases, J lost 5 bases, and 13 bases lay in between. CDR1 is SEHNR, CDR2 FQNEAQ, per germline (reference sequence). This CDR3 contains 14 residues. The CDR3 DNA follows: TGTGCCAGCAGCTTCACAAGGGGTACTGAGACCCAGTACTTC. It specifies CASSFTRGTETQYF.

V is TRBV7-3 and J is TRBJ2-2; TRBD2 aligns across 12 bases. With V trimmed by 5 bases and J by 5 bases, 3 bases remained unmatched. Germline CDR1 and CDR2: SGHTA and FQGTGA. CDR3 length: 15 residues. CDR3 DNA: TGTGCCAGCAGCCCCGGACTAGCGGGAACCGGGGAGCTGTTTTTT. Translating gives CASSPGLAGTGELFF.

This clone was counted a few times. The chain uses TRBV30 and TRBJ2-2, with no clear D. Germline V gives CDR1 GTSNPN, CDR2 SVGIG (reference sequence). There are 12 residues in the CDR3. The V and J ends lost 3 bases and 9 bases respectively, with 11 bases between them. DNA for the CDR3: TGTGCCTGGAGAACAAATTATAGGGAGCTGTTTTTT. Encoded protein: CAWRTNYRELFF.

This rearrangement joins TRBV18 to TRBJ2-1; D gene uncertain. CDR1 and CDR2 (germline): KGHSH, LQKENI. V lost 1 base to trimming and J lost 0 bases, with 13 bases between them. The CDR3 length is 17 residues. The CDR3 region is CASSPLGVGSSYNEQFF. CDR3 coding DNA: TGTGCCAGCTCACCACTGGGTGTAGGCAGCTCCTACAATGAGCAGTTCTTC.

The chain carries TRBV2 and TRBJ1-3; TRBD1 is a possible D gene (5 bases). The germline V gene encodes CDR1 SNHLY and CDR2 FYNNEI. Trimming removed 7 bases from V and 1 base from J, with 14 bases in between. This CDR3 is built from 15 residues. The DNA of the CDR3 is TGTGCCAGCACCTCTGACAGCTCGTCTGGAAACACCATATATTTT. The encoded protein is CASTSDSSSGNTIYF.

This clone has just a few counts. The chain employs TRBV30 and TRBJ2-7, with D possibly matching TRBD1 (6 bases). CDR3 length: 16 residues. Germline CDR1 reads GTSNPN; CDR2 reads SVGIG (reference sequence). The ends were cut back, 0 bases at V and 5 bases at J, with 20 bases in the middle. CDR3 in DNA: TGTGCCTGGAGTGTACCTTCCAGGGGCCTGAGGAACGAGCAGTACTTC. Protein product: CAWSVPSRGLRNEQYF. The whole variable domain, remainder taken from reference TRBV30 and TRBJ2-7, is SQTIHQWPATLVQPVGSPLSLECTVEGTSNPNLYWYRQAAGRGLQLLFYSVGIGQISSEVPQNLSASRPQDRQFILSSKKLLLSDSGFYLCAWSVPSRGLRNEQYFGPGTRLTVT.

This clone was detected a few times. V usage is TRBV5-1 and J usage is TRBJ2-1; 8 bases agree with TRBD2. CDR3 length: 15 amino acids. Germline trimming cut 6 bases from V and 4 bases from J; bases unmatched to any gene: 9. The germline CDR1 and CDR2 sequences are SGHRS and YFSETQ. The CDR3 spells CASTYQAGGYNEQFF. The CDR3 nucleotides are TGCGCCAGCACGTATCAGGCGGGAGGTTACAATGAGCAGTTCTTC.

This clone was observed a handful of times. The chain links TRBV29-1 to TRBJ1-2; no reliable D call. From germline, CDR1 is SQVTM and CDR2 ANQGSEA. The CDR3 covers 11 residues. Trimming pared 5 bases from V and 8 bases from J, leaving 12 bases between. The CDR3 sequence: CSVSGEGGYTF. CDR3 nucleotides: TGCAGCGTTAGTGGGGAAGGGGGCTACACCTTC.

This clone was picked up a small number of times. The gene calls are TRBV28 and TRBJ2-6, with unresolved D. Germline V lookup: CDR1 MDHEN, CDR2 SYDVKM. V lost 2 bases to trimming and J lost 0 bases, with 5 bases between them. The CDR3 runs to 15 residues. The CDR3 nucleotides are TGTGCCAGCAGTTTACCTGCCTCTGGGGCCAACGTCCTGACTTTC. Translated, it gives CASSLPASGANVLTF.

This chain links TRBV5-4 with TRBJ1-1; perhaps TRBD1 as D (5 bases). The germline V gene has CDR1 SGHNT and CDR2 YYREEE (reference sequence). V was clipped by 0 bases and J by 4 bases, with 16 bases between them. The CDR3 contains 16 residues. The CDR3 is CASSLAGGRGITEAFF. The CDR3 bases are TGTGCCAGCAGCTTGGCCGGGGGAAGAGGAATCACTGAAGCTTTCTTT.

The chain is built from TRBV5-1 and TRBJ1-1; 10 bases match TRBD1. Germline CDR1 and CDR2: SGHRS and YFSETQ. The CDR3 is 16 residues long. J gave up 2 bases and V 1 base, and 5 bases lay outside the gene matches. The CDR3 loop is CASSLMGQGINTEAFF. For the CDR3, the DNA is TGCGCCAGCAGCTTGATGGGACAGGGGATCAACACTGAAGCTTTCTTT.

This clone was observed many times. Other DNA sequences of this sample code for an identical CDR3. This rearrangement joins TRBV4-3 to TRBJ1-2, with D hard to call. Germline loops: CDR1 LGHNA, CDR2 YSLEER. The CDR3 spans 13 residues. V gave up 0 bases and J gave up 7 bases, with 9 bases separating them. CDR3 nucleotide sequence: TGCGCCAGCAGCCAAGATGCGGTTGGTGGCTACACCTTC. It specifies CASSQDAVGGYTF.

This clone was seen a few times. This specimen includes other DNA sequences encoding the same CDR3. The rearrangement uses TRBV30 and TRBJ2-1; TRBD2 agrees at 12 bases. Germline CDR1 and CDR2: GTSNPN and SVGIG (reference sequence). The CDR3 runs 15 residues. Losses at the gene ends were 3 bases for V and 7 bases for J; bases not matched to a gene: 7. The chain's CDR3 is CAWSSGLAGGNEQFF. The CDR3 nucleotides read TGTGCCTGGAGCTCGGGGCTAGCGGGAGGGAATGAGCAGTTCTTC.

This clone has more than one count but fewer than ten. This chain links TRBV5-4 with TRBJ2-6; D gene unclear. V dropped 0 bases and J dropped 5 bases, with 12 bases sitting between them. Germline V gene lookup returns CDR1 SGHNT and CDR2 YYREEE (reference sequence). The CDR3 extends over 16 amino acids. CDR3 protein: CASSLEVGLRANVLTF. CDR3 DNA: TGTGCCAGCAGCTTGGAGGTAGGGCTGAGGGCCAACGTCCTGACTTTC.

This clone turned up a few times. V usage is TRBV4-2 and J usage is TRBJ2-6; TRBD1 is a possible D gene (5 bases). The CDR3 is 16 residues long. V lost 0 bases and J lost 1, with 7 bases in between. Germline-derived CDR1 and CDR2 are LGHNA and YNFKEQ. CDR3 protein: CASSQDQGSGANVLTF. The DNA of the CDR3 is TGTGCCAGCAGCCAAGATCAGGGATCTGGGGCCAACGTCCTGACTTTC.

This clone was picked up a small number of times. The chain links TRBV7-3 to TRBJ2-3; possibly TRBD1 for D (5 bases). The CDR3 has 14 amino acids. The V end was cut by 0 bases, the J end by 2 bases, with 6 bases between. From germline, CDR1 is SGHTA and CDR2 FQGTGA. The chain's CDR3 is CASSLTDNTDTQYF. The CDR3, as DNA: TGTGCCAGCAGCTTAACGGACAACACAGATACGCAGTATTTT.

In its sample, this clone was seen a few times. This sample includes further DNA sequences coding for the same CDR3. The chain joins TRBV30 to TRBJ1-2; D is unclear. This CDR3 spans 11 amino acids. V dropped 2 bases and J dropped 2 bases, with 3 bases sitting between them. Germline V gives CDR1 GTSNPN, CDR2 SVGIG (reference sequence). CDR3 residues: CAWSPNYGYTF. The CDR3 coding sequence is TGTGCCTGGAGTCCAAACTATGGCTACACCTTC. The whole variable domain, remainder taken from reference TRBV30 and TRBJ1-2, is SQTIHQWPATLVQPVGSPLSLECTVEGTSNPNLYWYRQAAGRGLQLLFYSVGIGQISSEVPQNLSASRPQDRQFILSSKKLLLSDSGFYLCAWSPNYGYTFGSGTRLTVV.